Following are 15 T cell receptor beta chains from one sample sequenced in a study of post-analysis software for immune sequencing data. TCR beta cDNA libraries had unique molecular identifiers. MiXCR, applied by TCRdb to the PCR reads, yields one record per CDR3 protein. The top ten clones hold around 0.55% of a sample with fewer than 850,000 distinct CDR3 sequences, roughly 30% of them seen once. General study points: A few TRBV segments, TRBV5-6, TRBV5-1 and TRBV20-1 among them, were found more frequent in patients than controls.

No cognate antigen is known for these TCRs. The sample taken for sequencing was blood. The receptors stem from a girl aged 10-17 years with multiple sclerosis.

This rearrangement joins TRBV12-3 or TRBV12-4 to TRBJ2-3; 10 nucleotides line up with TRBD1. Unmatched junction bases numbered 2, after V lost 2 bases and J lost 3 bases. This CDR3 contains 15 residues. The chain's CDR3 is CASSLMGQGTDTQYF. CDR3 bases: TGTGCCAGCAGTTTAATGGGACAGGGGACAGATACGCAGTATTTT.

Concerning this clonotype itself: The conserved closing phenylalanine or tryptophan is absent in this CDR3, likely reflecting a read error. V usage is TRBV7-9 and J usage is TRBJ2-5; tentatively, D is TRBD2 (6 bases). The DNA end favors TRBJ2-7, so the J call may be wrong. The germline gives CDR1 SEHNR, CDR2 FQNEAQ (reference sequence). CDR3 length equals 14 residues. CDR3 residues: CASSLGGGMGEQYC. CDR3 DNA sequence: TGTGCCAGCAGCTTAGGTGGAGGGATGGGCGAGCAGTACTGC.

The chain joins TRBV18 to TRBJ1-1; D is perhaps TRBD1 (5 bases). CDR3 length equals 15 residues. Germline CDR1 KGHSH, CDR2 LQKENI. Trimming pared 6 bases from V and 4 bases from J, leaving 18 bases between. The CDR3 DNA sequence: TGTGCCAGCTCCCCGGACATACCTGAGGGCACTGAAGCTTTCTTT. This encodes CASSPDIPEGTEAFF.

The chain has TRBV20-1 and TRBJ2-4; 7 nucleotides align to TRBD2. Trimming at V came to 6 bases and at J to 0 bases, leaving 14 bases not matched to a gene. The CDR3 runs to 17 residues. Germline V gene lookup returns CDR1 DFQATT and CDR2 SNEGSKA (reference sequence). CDR3 residues: CSARTPSAGVAKNIQYF. In DNA, the CDR3 is TGCAGTGCCCGAACCCCGTCGGCGGGAGTAGCCAAAAACATTCAGTACTTC.

This clonotype was seen more than once but under ten times. This sequence joins TRBV7-9 and TRBJ2-1; D is uncertain. Trimming cost V 1 base and J 8 bases, with 6 bases left between them. The CDR3 is 12 amino acids. Per the germline V gene, CDR1 is SEHNR and CDR2 is FQNEAQ (reference sequence). The chain's CDR3 is CASSLVMDEQFF. The CDR3 coding sequence is TGTGCCAGCAGCTTAGTGATGGATGAGCAGTTCTTC. The full variable domain, completed using reference TRBV7-9 and TRBJ2-1, is DTGVSQNPRHKITKRGQNVTFRCDPISEHNRLYWYRQTLGQGPEFLTYFQNEAQLEKSRLLSDRFSAERPKGSFSTLEIQRTEQGDSAMYLCASSLVMDEQFFGPGTRLTVL.

J is TRBJ2-7 and V is TRBV4-1; D remains ambiguous. Trimming shortened V by 2 bases and J by 4 bases, and 9 bases separated the two germline ends. The length of the CDR3 is 13 residues. Germline V gene data show CDR1 as MGHRA and CDR2 as YSYEKL. As DNA, the CDR3 is TGCGCCAGCAGCCAACAGGTAGGGTACGAGCAGTACTTC. It specifies CASSQQVGYEQYF.

This clonotype has more than one count but fewer than ten. A junction end diverges from the germline sequence, so it may reflect a read error. This chain connects TRBV6-5 to TRBJ2-1, with D possibly matching TRBD2 (6 bases). There are 16 residues in the CDR3. Looked up from germline, CDR1 is MNHEY and CDR2 is SVGAGI. The CDR3 DNA reads TGTGCCAGCAGTTACCCACTAGCTCCCGGGAAAAATGAGCAGGTCTTC. Translation: CASSYPLAPGKNEQVF.

This rearrangement joins TRBV20-1 to TRBJ2-1; TRBD2 aligns across 7 bases. The V gene's germline CDR1 is DFQATT and CDR2 SNEGSKA (reference sequence). The ends lost 0 bases at V and 7 bases at J; junction bases unmatched: 9. This CDR3 comprises 15 residues. For the CDR3, the DNA is TGCAGTGCTAGAGAACCGGCAGCGGGGTATAATGAGCAGTTCTTC. Protein product: CSAREPAAGYNEQFF.

The rearrangement uses TRBV5-1 and TRBJ2-1; TRBD2 aligns across 9 bases. The J call could be wrong; TRBJ2-7 is a better fit for the DNA end. Germline CDR1 reads SGHRS; CDR2 reads YFSETQ. This CDR3 contains 16 residues. The CDR3 loop is CASSLDLLAGYNEQYF. The CDR3 coding sequence is TGCGCCAGCAGCTTGGATCTCCTAGCGGGGTACAATGAGCAGTACTTC.

This chain connects TRBV7-2 to TRBJ2-3, with 15 bases matching TRBD2. The CDR3 is 17 amino acids. V was clipped by 5 bases and J by 4 bases; unmatched bases: 7. CDR1 is SGHTA, CDR2 FQGNSA, per germline. This chain's CDR3 is CASSPGTSGRRADTQYF. The CDR3 nucleotides read TGTGCCAGCAGCCCCGGGACTAGCGGGAGGCGGGCAGATACGCAGTATTTT.

The genes are TRBV5-6 and TRBJ1-4; 8 positions match TRBD1. Germline assignment: CDR1 SGHDT and CDR2 YYEEEE. The CDR3 runs to 14 residues. Trimming at V came to 4 bases and at J to 8 bases, leaving 7 bases not matched to a gene. For the CDR3, the DNA is TGTGCCAGCAGCGCGGACAGGGCCCCCGAAAAACTGTTTTTT. Its protein product is CASSADRAPEKLFF.

There are a few counts of this clonotype. The V call is TRBV27, the J call TRBJ2-3; 10 bases match TRBD2. Germline V gives CDR1 MNHEY, CDR2 SMNVEV (reference sequence). The CDR3 covers 16 residues. V trimming: 5 bases; J trimming: 9 bases; junction bases outside the gene matches: 14. CDR3 sequence reads: CASSATGTSAVGTQYF. The CDR3 bases are TGTGCCAGCAGTGCCACCGGGACTAGCGCTGTTGGGACGCAGTATTTT.

This clonotype has ten or more counts. The chain couples TRBV25-1 to TRBJ1-2, with D unclear. The ends were cut back, 3 bases at V and 8 bases at J, with 10 bases in the middle. Germline-derived CDR1 and CDR2 are MGHDK and SYGVNS. This CDR3 is 12 amino acids long. CDR3 protein: CASSDRVDGYTF. CDR3 bases: TGTGCCAGCAGTGATCGAGTAGACGGCTACACCTTC.

The chain employs TRBV5-1 and TRBJ2-4; 7 bases are a match to TRBD1. The J call may be faulty, since TRBJ2-5 better matches the DNA end. CDR1 is SGHRS and CDR2 is YFSETQ in the germline V gene. The CDR3 extends over 15 amino acids. In DNA, the CDR3 is TGCGCCAGCAGCCGCCCGACAGGGAGAGTCGAGACCCAGTACTTC. It specifies CASSRPTGRVETQYF.

V is TRBV20-1 and J is TRBJ2-5; 11 nucleotides match TRBD1. This CDR3 region has 12 residues. Germline CDR1 and CDR2: DFQATT and SNEGSKA (reference sequence). V was clipped by 8 bases and J by 2 bases; unmatched bases: 1. CDR3 DNA sequence: TGCAGTAGGGACAGGGGGCAAGAGACCCAGTACTTC. Its protein product is CSRDRGQETQYF.